Listed here are 27 T cell receptor beta chains from one sample, sequenced in a study of patients and donors after allogeneic stem cell transplantation. Each CDR3 protein gets one entry after TCRdb re-called the RT-PCR reads with MiXCR. The sample yields over 350,000 distinct CDR3 sequences, under 20% seen once. Source material: blood, either unsorted or a sorted T cell fraction (not recorded which). These receptors were collected from a human donor who was either an allogeneic HSCT recipient or a stem cell or donor lymphocyte infusion donor (not recorded which). It is not recorded whose cells these are; they may come from a transplant donor.

This chain joins TRBV10-3 and TRBJ2-7; D gene ambiguous. From germline, CDR1 is ENHRY and CDR2 SYGVKD. V was cut by 6 bases and J by 4 bases, with 10 bases left in between. This CDR3 has 12 amino acids. The CDR3, as DNA: TGTGCCATCAGAACTGACCGATACGAGCAGTACTTC. Amino acids: CAIRTDRYEQYF.

This clonotype was recorded many times. V is TRBV12-3 or TRBV12-4 and J is TRBJ2-2; a possible D gene is TRBD2 (7 bases). The CDR3 extends over 13 amino acids. V lost 4 bases and J 6 bases, leaving 9 bases between the germline ends. CDR3 protein: CASSSGGPGELFF. In nucleotides, the CDR3 is TGTGCCAGCAGTTCCGGGGGGCCCGGGGAGCTGTTTTTT.

A few counts support this clonotype. CDR3 sequence (DNA): TGTGCCAGCAGCCAAGGACTAGCGGGGGGGGAGACCCAGTACTTC. It is translated as CASSQGLAGGETQYF. This rearrangement joins TRBV4-2 to TRBJ2-5, with 14 bases fitting TRBD2. The CDR3 length is 15 residues. Germline CDR1 and CDR2: LGHNA and YNFKEQ. V was pared by 1 base and J by 5 bases, with 0 bases of the junction left unmatched.

The rearrangement uses TRBV20-1 and TRBJ2-2; D gene unclear. V was cut by 3 bases and J by 6 bases, with 8 bases left in between. The length of the CDR3 is 12 residues. CDR1 and CDR2 (germline): DFQATT, SNEGSKA (reference sequence). For the CDR3, the DNA is TGCAGTGCTAGTCCAGGCCCCGGGGAGCTGTTTTTT. Translation gives CSASPGPGELFF.

Many counts were recorded for this clonotype. V is TRBV29-1 and J is TRBJ2-1; possibly TRBD2 for D (5 bases). Trimming pared 4 bases from V and 1 base from J, leaving 14 bases between. The germline CDR1 and CDR2 sequences are SQVTM and ANQGSEA. The CDR3 runs to 15 residues. The CDR3 DNA reads as TGCAGCGTTGGTCGGAGCGGCAGGTCCTACAATGAGCAGTTCTTC. Residues: CSVGRSGRSYNEQFF.

CDR3 protein: CASSPRGRGTEAFF. For the CDR3, the DNA is TGTGCCAGCAGCCCCAGGGGGCGCGGCACTGAAGCTTTCTTT. The chain recombines TRBV7-2 with TRBJ1-1, with TRBD1 matching over 8 bases. Unmatched junction bases numbered 6, after V lost 5 bases and J lost 4 bases. The CDR3 has 14 residues. Germline assignment: CDR1 SGHTA and CDR2 FQGNSA.

This clonotype came up a few times. This chain connects TRBV20-1 to TRBJ2-1, with D perhaps given as TRBD1 or TRBD2 (5 bases each). The germline gives CDR1 DFQATT, CDR2 SNEGSKA (reference sequence). V lost 6 bases, J lost 10 bases, and 13 bases lay in between. CDR3 length: 11 amino acids. CDR3 sequence (DNA): TGCAGTGCGGCTAGCTGGGGGGAGCAGTTCTTC. Translation: CSAASWGEQFF.

This chain joins TRBV4-1 and TRBJ2-2; D is unclear. Per germline, CDR1 MGHRA and CDR2 YSYEKL. This CDR3 has 16 residues. V was clipped by 1 base and J by 0 bases, with 9 bases between them. DNA for the CDR3: TGCGCCAGCAGCCAAGGCGCCGACTCGAACACCGGGGAGCTGTTTTTT. This sequence encodes CASSQGADSNTGELFF.

The chain links TRBV12-3 or TRBV12-4 to TRBJ2-7; the D is unclear. The CDR3 runs to 12 residues. Trimming left V 3 bases short and J 5 bases short, with 8 bases between. Here the CDR3 reads CASSFQAHEQYF. DNA for the CDR3: TGTGCCAGCAGTTTTCAGGCTCACGAGCAGTACTTC.

This clonotype was picked up many times. The gene calls are TRBV7-2 and TRBJ2-7, with TRBD1 identical over 7 bases. CDR3 length: 15 amino acids. V lost 4 bases, J lost 0 bases, and 6 bases stayed unmatched. Germline assignment: CDR1 SGHTA and CDR2 FQGNSA. The CDR3 is CASSSRTGPSYEQYF. As DNA, the CDR3 is TGTGCCAGCAGCTCAAGGACAGGACCCTCCTACGAGCAGTACTTC.

This chain uses TRBV20-1 with TRBJ2-1; D uncertain. Trimming took off 3 bases at V and 7 bases at J, with 4 bases between the two ends. Germline CDR1 reads DFQATT; CDR2 reads SNEGSKA (reference sequence). The CDR3 totals 10 residues. The DNA of the CDR3 is TGCAGTGCTAGTTTAAATGAGCAGTTCTTC. It translates to CSASLNEQFF.

The table lists this clonotype with a few counts. The rearrangement uses TRBV6-4 and TRBJ2-1; 10 bases line up with TRBD1. CDR1 MRHNA and CDR2 SNTAGT come from the germline V gene. The CDR3 covers 15 residues. After removal of 6 bases from V and 2 bases from J, the junction contained 4 bases not matched to a gene. CDR3 DNA: TGTGCCAGCAGCGCGGGACAGGGGACCTACAATGAGCAGTTCTTC. Encoded protein: CASSAGQGTYNEQFF.

This clonotype was observed a few times. The chain is built from TRBV30 and TRBJ2-5; tentative D call: TRBD1 (6 bases). CDR3 size: 13 residues. Between the trimmed V and J ends, which lost 4 bases and 3 bases, there was a span of 12 bases. Per the germline V gene, CDR1 is GTSNPN and CDR2 is SVGIG (reference sequence). The CDR3: CAWNGQPEETQYF. The DNA of the CDR3 is TGTGCCTGGAATGGACAGCCAGAAGAGACCCAGTACTTC.

The table lists this clonotype with many counts. The chain joins TRBV7-2 to TRBJ2-5; D gene unclear. V lost 1 base, J lost 5 bases, and 8 bases lay in between. The germline gives CDR1 SGHTA, CDR2 FQGNSA. The CDR3 contains 13 residues. CDR3 residues: CASSLGTEETQYF. The CDR3 DNA is TGTGCCAGCAGCTTAGGCACAGAGGAGACCCAGTACTTC.

The chain couples TRBV12-3 or TRBV12-4 to TRBJ1-1, with 7 bases fitting TRBD1. After removal of 7 bases from V and 1 base from J, the junction contained 6 bases not matched to a gene. The CDR3 runs to 14 residues. Here the CDR3 DNA reads TGTGCCAGCACCAAGACAGGGACGAACACTGAAGCTTTCTTT. Translation: CASTKTGTNTEAFF.

This clonotype has at least ten counts. The V and J genes are TRBV5-1 and TRBJ2-1, with D tentatively TRBD2 (5 bases). This CDR3 has 13 amino acids. V lost 3 bases and J 10 bases, leaving 14 bases between the germline ends. Per the germline V gene, CDR1 is SGHRS and CDR2 is YFSETQ. The CDR3 nucleotides are TGCGCCAGCAGCTCGCCCGGAGGTTTGGAGCAGTTCTTC. This gives the protein CASSSPGGLEQFF.

The V call is TRBV7-2, the J call TRBJ2-7, with TRBD1 matching over 8 bases. V trimming: 4 bases; J trimming: 1 base; junction bases outside the gene matches: 6. Germline V CDR1 and CDR2: SGHTA, FQGNSA. CDR3 length equals 15 residues. The DNA of the CDR3 is TGTGCCAGCAGCTCCAGACAGGGGTGGTCCTACGAGCAGTACTTC. Translated: CASSSRQGWSYEQYF.

This clonotype has a handful of counts. The rearrangement uses TRBV12-3 or TRBV12-4 and TRBJ1-5, with unresolved D. V was clipped by 2 bases and J by 3 bases, with 11 bases between them. The CDR3 totals 15 residues. As DNA, the CDR3 is TGTGCCAGCAGTTTACCTAGGCTTATCAATCAGCCCCAGCATTTT. It codes for CASSLPRLINQPQHF.

The rearrangement joins TRBV20-1 to TRBJ1-3, with TRBD1 identical over 7 bases. The CDR3 length is 12 residues. The V segment lost 5 bases and the J segment 4 bases; nucleotides outside the gene matches: 2. CDR1 and CDR2 from the germline V gene are DFQATT and SNEGSKA (reference sequence). The CDR3 coding sequence is TGCAGTGCTTTGGGACAGGGAAACACCATATATTTT. This sequence encodes CSALGQGNTIYF.

The V gene is TRBV7-3, the J gene TRBJ2-7; 16 nucleotides agree with TRBD2. Trimming removed 5 bases from V and 2 bases from J; junction bases left unmatched: 6. The CDR3 sequence is 17 residues long. The V gene's germline CDR1 is SGHTA and CDR2 FQGTGA. Here the CDR3 DNA reads TGTGCCAGCAGCCGGGGACTAGCGGGAGGGCCGCCCTACGAGCAGTACTTC. Encoded protein: CASSRGLAGGPPYEQYF.

This clonotype was detected only a few times. V and J are TRBV9 and TRBJ1-2; tentative D call: TRBD1 (6 bases). The CDR3 is 16 residues long. In germline, CDR1 is SGDLS, CDR2 YYNGEE. Trimming pared 3 bases from V and 2 bases from J, leaving 17 bases between. The CDR3 spells CASSELTRQANYGYTF. CDR3 coding DNA: TGTGCCAGCAGCGAACTAACGAGACAGGCAAACTATGGCTACACCTTC. The variable domain in full, with the rest retrieved from reference TRBV9 and TRBJ1-2, is DSGVTQTPKHLITATGQRVTLRCSPRSGDLSVYWYQQSLDQGLQFLIQYYNGEERAKGNILERFSAQQFPDLHSELNLSSLELGDSALYFCASSELTRQANYGYTFGSGTRLTVV.

The chain is built from TRBV30 and TRBJ1-1; D unclear. The CDR3 length is 14 residues. Trimming shortened V by 1 base and J by 0 bases, and 9 bases separated the two germline ends. Germline V lookup: CDR1 GTSNPN, CDR2 SVGIG (reference sequence). Here the CDR3 DNA reads TGTGCCTGGAGTGAGAATTCGATGAACACTGAAGCTTTCTTT. The encoded protein is CAWSENSMNTEAFF.

This chain connects TRBV2 to TRBJ2-2; D is possibly TRBD2 (6 bases). In germline, CDR1 is SNHLY, CDR2 FYNNEI. The CDR3 runs 14 residues. Trimming left V 7 bases short and J 4 bases short, with 13 bases between. The CDR3 nucleotides read TGTGCCAGCACCGGGGGAACGGGCACCGGGGAGCTGTTTTTT. Protein product: CASTGGTGTGELFF.

A few counts support this clonotype. This rearrangement joins TRBV7-9 to TRBJ2-7, with D possibly matching TRBD2 (5 bases). Germline V CDR1 and CDR2: SEHNR, FQNEAQ (reference sequence). The CDR3 extends over 17 amino acids. The V gene lost 1 base and the J gene lost 6 bases, with 22 bases spanning the gap. In DNA form, the CDR3 reads TGTGCCAGCAGCTTAGGCCTTTTCGGGATATTCAGTGTCGAGCAGTACTTC. This translates into CASSLGLFGIFSVEQYF. Combining the CDR3 with reference TRBV7-9 and TRBJ2-7 gives the whole variable domain DTGVSQNPRHKITKRGQNVTFRCDPISEHNRLYWYRQTLGQGPEFLTYFQNEAQLEKSRLLSDRFSAERPKGSFSTLEIQRTEQGDSAMYLCASSLGLFGIFSVEQYFGPGTRLTVT.

V and J are TRBV7-9 and TRBJ2-3, with D perhaps matching TRBD1 (6 bases). V lost 4 bases to trimming and J lost 4 bases, with 9 bases between them. CDR3 length: 13 residues. CDR1 is SEHNR and CDR2 is FQNEAQ in the germline V gene (reference sequence). In nucleotides, the CDR3 is TGTGCCAGCAGCTATACAGGGTCAGATACGCAGTATTTT. Protein: CASSYTGSDTQYF. The full variable domain, its missing parts supplied by reference TRBV7-9 and TRBJ2-3, is DTGVSQNPRHKITKRGQNVTFRCDPISEHNRLYWYRQTLGQGPEFLTYFQNEAQLEKSRLLSDRFSAERPKGSFSTLEIQRTEQGDSAMYLCASSYTGSDTQYFGPGTRLTVL.

This chain links TRBV19 with TRBJ2-3; D is unresolved. The CDR3 length is 13 residues. Germline V lookup: CDR1 LNHDA, CDR2 SQIVND (reference sequence). Trimming took 5 bases from V and 4 from J, leaving 10 bases between them. CDR3 loop: CASSRQSADTQYF. As DNA, the CDR3 is TGTGCCAGTAGTCGCCAATCAGCAGATACGCAGTATTTT.

The chain employs TRBV25-1 and TRBJ2-7; 13 bases agree with TRBD2. The CDR3 contains 16 residues. The V gene end was trimmed by 5 bases and the J gene end by 5 bases; junction bases not matched to a gene: 9. Germline lookup yields CDR1 MGHDK and CDR2 SYGVNS. The chain's CDR3 is CASSPPGLAGKNEQYF. CDR3 in DNA: TGTGCCAGCAGTCCACCGGGACTAGCGGGAAAGAACGAGCAGTACTTC.